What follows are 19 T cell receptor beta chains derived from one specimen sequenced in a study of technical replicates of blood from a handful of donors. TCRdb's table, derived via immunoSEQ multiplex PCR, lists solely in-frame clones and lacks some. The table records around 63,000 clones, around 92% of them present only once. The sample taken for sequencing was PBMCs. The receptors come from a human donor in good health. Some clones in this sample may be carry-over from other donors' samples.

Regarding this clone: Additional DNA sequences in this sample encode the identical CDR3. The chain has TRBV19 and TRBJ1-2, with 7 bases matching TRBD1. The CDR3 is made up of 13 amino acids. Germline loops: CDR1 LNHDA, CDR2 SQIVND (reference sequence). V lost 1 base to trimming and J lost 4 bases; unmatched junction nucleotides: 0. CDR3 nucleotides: TGTGCCAGTAGTATAGGACAGGGCTATGGCTACACCTTC. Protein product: CASSIGQGYGYTF.

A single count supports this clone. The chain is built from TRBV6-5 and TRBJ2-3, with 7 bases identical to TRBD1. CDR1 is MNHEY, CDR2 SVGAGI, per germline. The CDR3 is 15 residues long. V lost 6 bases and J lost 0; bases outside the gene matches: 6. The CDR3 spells CASRPSTGSTDTQYF. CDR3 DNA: TGTGCCAGCAGACCTTCGACAGGGAGCACAGATACGCAGTATTTT.

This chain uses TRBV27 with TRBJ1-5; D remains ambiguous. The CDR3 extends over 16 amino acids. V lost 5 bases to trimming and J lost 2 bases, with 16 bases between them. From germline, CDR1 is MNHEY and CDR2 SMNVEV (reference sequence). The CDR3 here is CASSVGGGRGNQPQHF. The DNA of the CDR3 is TGTGCCAGCAGTGTCGGTGGAGGACGGGGCAATCAGCCCCAGCATTTT.

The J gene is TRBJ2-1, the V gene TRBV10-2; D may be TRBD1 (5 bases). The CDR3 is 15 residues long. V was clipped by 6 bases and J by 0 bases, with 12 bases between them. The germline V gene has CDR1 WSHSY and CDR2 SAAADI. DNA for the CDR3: TGCGCCAGCAGGACGGACAAGAGCTCCTACAATGAGCAGTTCTTC. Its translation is CASRTDKSSYNEQFF.

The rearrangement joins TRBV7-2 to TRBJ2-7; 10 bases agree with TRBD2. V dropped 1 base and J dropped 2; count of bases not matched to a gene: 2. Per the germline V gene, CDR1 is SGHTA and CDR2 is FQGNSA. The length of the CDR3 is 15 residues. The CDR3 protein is CASSLVAGGTYEQYF. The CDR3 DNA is TGTGCCAGCAGCTTAGTAGCGGGAGGTACCTACGAGCAGTACTTC.

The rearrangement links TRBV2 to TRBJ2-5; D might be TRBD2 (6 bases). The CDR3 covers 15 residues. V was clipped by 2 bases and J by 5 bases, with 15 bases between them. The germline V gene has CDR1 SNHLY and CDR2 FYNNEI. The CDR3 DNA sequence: TGTGCCAGCAGTGAAAGGGGACTTTCTGGGGAGACCCAGTACTTC. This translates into CASSERGLSGETQYF.

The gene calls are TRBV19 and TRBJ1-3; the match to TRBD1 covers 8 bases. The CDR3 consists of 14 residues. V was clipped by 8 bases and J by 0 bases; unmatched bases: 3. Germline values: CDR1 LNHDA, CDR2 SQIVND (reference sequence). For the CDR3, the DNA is TGTGCCAGTGGCAGGGGGCTCTCTGGAAACACCATATATTTT. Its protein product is CASGRGLSGNTIYF.

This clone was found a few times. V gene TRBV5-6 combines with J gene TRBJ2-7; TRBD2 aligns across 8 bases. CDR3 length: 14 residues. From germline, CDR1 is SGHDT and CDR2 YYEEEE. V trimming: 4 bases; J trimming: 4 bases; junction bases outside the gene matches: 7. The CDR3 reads CASSNTGTRYEQYF. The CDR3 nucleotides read TGTGCCAGCAGCAATACCGGGACTAGATACGAGCAGTACTTC.

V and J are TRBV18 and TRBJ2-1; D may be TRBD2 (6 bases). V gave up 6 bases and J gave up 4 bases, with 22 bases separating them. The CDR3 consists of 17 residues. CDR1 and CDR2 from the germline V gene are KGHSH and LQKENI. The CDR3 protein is CASSPTRGASAYNEQFF. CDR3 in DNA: TGTGCCAGCTCCCCGACACGAGGGGCTAGCGCTTACAATGAGCAGTTCTTC.

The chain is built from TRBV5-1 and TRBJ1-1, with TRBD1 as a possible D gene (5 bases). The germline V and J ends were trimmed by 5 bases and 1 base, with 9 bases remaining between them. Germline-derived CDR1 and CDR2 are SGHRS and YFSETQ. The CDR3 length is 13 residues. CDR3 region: CASSTGPNTEAFF. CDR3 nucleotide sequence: TGCGCCAGCAGTACAGGCCCGAACACTGAAGCTTTCTTT.

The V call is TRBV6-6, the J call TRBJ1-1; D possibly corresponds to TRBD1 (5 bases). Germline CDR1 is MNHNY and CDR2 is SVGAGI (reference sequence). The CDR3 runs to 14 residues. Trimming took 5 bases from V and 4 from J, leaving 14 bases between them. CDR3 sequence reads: CASSDPRRGTEAFF. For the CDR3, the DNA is TGTGCCAGCAGTGACCCTCGAAGGGGCACTGAAGCTTTCTTT.

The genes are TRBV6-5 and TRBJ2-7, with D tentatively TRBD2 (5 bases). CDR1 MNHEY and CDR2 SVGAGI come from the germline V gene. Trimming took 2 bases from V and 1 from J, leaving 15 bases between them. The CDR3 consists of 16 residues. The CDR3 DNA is TGTGCCAGCAGTTACGGAAATTCGGGGAAGTCCTACGAGCAGTACTTC. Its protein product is CASSYGNSGKSYEQYF.

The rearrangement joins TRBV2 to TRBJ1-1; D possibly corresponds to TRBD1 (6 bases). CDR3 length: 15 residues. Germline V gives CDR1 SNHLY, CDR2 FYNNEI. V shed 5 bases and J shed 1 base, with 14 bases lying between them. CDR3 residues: CASSRRDKTNTEAFF. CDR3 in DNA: TGTGCCAGCAGTCGAAGGGACAAAACGAACACTGAAGCTTTCTTT.

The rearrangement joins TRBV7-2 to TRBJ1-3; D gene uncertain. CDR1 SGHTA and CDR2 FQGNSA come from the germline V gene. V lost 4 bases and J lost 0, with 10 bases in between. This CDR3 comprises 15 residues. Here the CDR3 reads CASSSLGSSGNTIYF. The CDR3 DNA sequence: TGTGCCAGCAGCTCCCTCGGGAGCTCTGGAAACACCATATATTTT.

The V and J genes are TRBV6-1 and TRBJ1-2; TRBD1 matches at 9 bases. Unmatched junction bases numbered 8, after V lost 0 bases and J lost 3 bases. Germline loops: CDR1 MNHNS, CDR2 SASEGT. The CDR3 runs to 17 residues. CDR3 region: CASSEAMGQGWYYGYTF. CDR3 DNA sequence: TGTGCCAGCAGTGAAGCGATGGGACAGGGTTGGTACTATGGCTACACCTTC.

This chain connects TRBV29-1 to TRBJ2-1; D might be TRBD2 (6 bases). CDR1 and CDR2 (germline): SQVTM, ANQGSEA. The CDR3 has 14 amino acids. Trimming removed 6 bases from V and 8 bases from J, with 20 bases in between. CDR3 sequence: CSVAGLLWTHEQFF. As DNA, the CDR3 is TGCAGCGTCGCGGGACTCCTTTGGACCCATGAGCAGTTCTTC.

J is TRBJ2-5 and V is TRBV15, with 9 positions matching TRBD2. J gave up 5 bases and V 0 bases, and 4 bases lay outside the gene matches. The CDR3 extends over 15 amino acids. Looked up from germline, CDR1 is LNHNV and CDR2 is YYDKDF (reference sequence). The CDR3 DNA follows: TGTGCCACCAGCAGAGATAGCGGGAGTGGTGAGACCCAGTACTTC. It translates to CATSRDSGSGETQYF. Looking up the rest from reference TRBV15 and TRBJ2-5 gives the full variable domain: DAMVIQNPRYQVTQFGKPVTLSCSQTLNHNVMYWYQQKSSQAPKLLFHYYDKDFNNEADTPDNFQSRRPNTSFCFLDIRSPGLGDTAMYLCATSRDSGSGETQYFGPGTRLLVL.

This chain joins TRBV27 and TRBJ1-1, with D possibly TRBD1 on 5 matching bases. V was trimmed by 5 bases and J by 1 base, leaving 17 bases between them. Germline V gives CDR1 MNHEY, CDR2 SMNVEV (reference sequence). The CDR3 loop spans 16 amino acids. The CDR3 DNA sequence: TGTGCCAGCAGTCGCCTCAGTGGAAGGGGGAACACTGAAGCTTTCTTT. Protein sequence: CASSRLSGRGNTEAFF.

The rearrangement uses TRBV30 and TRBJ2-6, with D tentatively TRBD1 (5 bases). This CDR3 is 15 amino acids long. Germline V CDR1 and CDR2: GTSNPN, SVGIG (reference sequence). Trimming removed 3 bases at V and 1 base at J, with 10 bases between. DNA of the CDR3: TGTGCCTGGAGGCAGGGAATGTCTGGGGCCAACGTCCTGACTTTC. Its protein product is CAWRQGMSGANVLTF.